This paragraph covers one TCR beta chain sequence. This sample was included in a study of control samples from healthy donors and cancer patients. Germline V lookup: CDR1 LNHDA, CDR2 SQIVND (reference sequence). The CDR3 totals 18 residues. V was trimmed by 3 bases and J by 3 bases, leaving 24 bases between them. Using immunoSEQ multiplex PCR, the repertoire was profiled, and TCRdb retains in-frame clones only, with some absent. The sample holds roughly 170,000 clones, roughly 94% seen once. The receptor's source is a woman aged 18-30 years in good health. The sequenced sample was blood. The rearrangement links TRBV19 to TRBJ2-7; D unclear. The CDR3 DNA sequence: TGTGCCAGTAGTATTGGCAGGCTCCGGACCAGACAAGACTACGAGCAGTACTTC. It is translated as CASSIGRLRTRQDYEQYF.